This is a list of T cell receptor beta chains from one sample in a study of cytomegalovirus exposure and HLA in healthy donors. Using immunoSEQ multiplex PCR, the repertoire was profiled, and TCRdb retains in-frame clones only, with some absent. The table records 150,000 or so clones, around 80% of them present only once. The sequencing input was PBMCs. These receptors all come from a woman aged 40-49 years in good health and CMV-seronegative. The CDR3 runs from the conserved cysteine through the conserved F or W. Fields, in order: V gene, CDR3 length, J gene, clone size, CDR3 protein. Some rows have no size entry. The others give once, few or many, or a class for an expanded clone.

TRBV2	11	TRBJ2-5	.	CASTGRGEQYF
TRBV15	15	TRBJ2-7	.	CTTSRDRSGSYEQYF
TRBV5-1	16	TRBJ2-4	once	CASSRGQDDFKNIQYF
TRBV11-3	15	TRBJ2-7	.	CASSRPATGGYEQYF
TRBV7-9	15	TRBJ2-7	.	CASNSLTVKDYEQYF
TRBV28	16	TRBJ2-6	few	CASTMTGAQGANVLTF
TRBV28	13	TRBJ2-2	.	CASTRQDTGELFF
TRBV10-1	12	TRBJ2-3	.	CASSVRADTQYF
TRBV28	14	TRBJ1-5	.	CASSPRDANQPQHF
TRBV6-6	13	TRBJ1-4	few	CASSSPLNEKLFF
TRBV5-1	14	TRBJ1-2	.	CASSLLSGSYGYTF
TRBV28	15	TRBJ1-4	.	CASAGQGITNEKLFF
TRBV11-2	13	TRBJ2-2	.	CASSFSYTGELFF
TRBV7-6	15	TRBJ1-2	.	CASSLESRGHGGYTF
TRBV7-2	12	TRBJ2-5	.	CASSLRGGEQYF
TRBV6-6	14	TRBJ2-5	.	CASTLRGVQETQYF
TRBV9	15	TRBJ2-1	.	CASSVVPGTYNEQFF
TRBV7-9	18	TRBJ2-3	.	CASSLPESGASSTDTQYF
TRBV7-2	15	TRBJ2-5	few	CASSLSQGSQETQYF
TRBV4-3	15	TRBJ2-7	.	CASSQVRSTSYEQYF
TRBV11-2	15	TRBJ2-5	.	CASRSSGGVGETQYF
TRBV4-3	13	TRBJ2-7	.	CASSRRPGAEQYF
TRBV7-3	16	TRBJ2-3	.	CASSLNQAGGIDTQYF
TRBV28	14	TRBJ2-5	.	CASSWGDPRETQYF
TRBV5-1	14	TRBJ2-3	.	CASSHTDYTDTQYF
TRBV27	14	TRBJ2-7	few	CASSPDRGFLEQYF
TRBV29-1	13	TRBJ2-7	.	CSVGTGSSYEQYF
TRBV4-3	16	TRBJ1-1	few	CASSLGTGGGWTEAFF
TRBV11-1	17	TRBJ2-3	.	CASSLSPTGVGTDTQYF
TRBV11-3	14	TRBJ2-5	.	CASSLGTGRETQYF
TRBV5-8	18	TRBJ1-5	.	CASSSLRQGLRSNQPQHF
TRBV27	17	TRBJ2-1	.	CASSVRELAGSYNEQFF
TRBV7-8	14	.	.	CASSLEGVGNEQYF
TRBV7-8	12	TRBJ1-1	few	CASSLQNTEAFF
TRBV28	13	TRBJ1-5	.	CASSLGGKQPQHF
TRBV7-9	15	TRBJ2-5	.	CASSVGQGVGETQYF
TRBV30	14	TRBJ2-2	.	CAWRRDRGPGELFF
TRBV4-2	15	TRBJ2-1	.	CASSLLAGGNNEQFF
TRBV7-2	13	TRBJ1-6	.	CASRRGLNSPLHF
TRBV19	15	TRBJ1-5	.	CASTMRGRTNQPQHF
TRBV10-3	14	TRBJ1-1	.	CAISSDSSRTEAFF
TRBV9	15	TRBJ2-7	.	CASSVGDIISYEQYF
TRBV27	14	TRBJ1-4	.	CASSWYGGNEKLFF